This T cell receptor (beta chain) is drawn from a study of T cell responses to AZD1222 COVID-19 vaccine. This clone was observed a few times. Other DNA sequences in the same sample also yield this CDR3. The germline V gene has CDR1 MNHEY and CDR2 SVGEGT. There are 13 residues in the CDR3. V was cut by 3 bases and J by 3 bases, with 5 bases left in between. Using immunoSEQ multiplex PCR, the repertoire was profiled, and TCRdb retains in-frame clones only, with some absent. The sample lists almost 95,000 clones, 85% occurring once. This TCR was sampled from an adult who received the AZD1222 COVID-19 vaccine. Here the sequenced sample was peripheral blood, taken 28 days after the second AZD1222 dose. This chain joins TRBV6-2 or TRBV6-3 and TRBJ2-2; D uncertain. The CDR3 spells CASSYRDTGELFF. CDR3 bases: TGTGCCAGCAGTTATAGGGACACCGGGGAGCTGTTTTTT.